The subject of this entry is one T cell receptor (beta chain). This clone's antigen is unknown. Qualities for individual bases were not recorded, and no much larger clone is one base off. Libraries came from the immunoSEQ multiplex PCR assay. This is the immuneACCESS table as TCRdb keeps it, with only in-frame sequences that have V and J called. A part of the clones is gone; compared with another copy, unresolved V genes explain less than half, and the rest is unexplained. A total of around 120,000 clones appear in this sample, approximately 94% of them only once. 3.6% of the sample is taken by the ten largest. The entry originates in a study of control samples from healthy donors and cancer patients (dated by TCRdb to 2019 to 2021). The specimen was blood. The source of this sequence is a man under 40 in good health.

CDR3 region: CAWMAGGNTGELFF. The DNA sequence is as follows: TGTGCCTGGATGGCGGGGGGGAACACCGGGGAGCTGTTTTTT. The chain joins TRBV30 to TRBJ2-2; 8 bases in between match TRBD2. Taken from cysteine to phenylalanine, the CDR3 has 14 residues. Only the CDR3 DNA stays, 42 bases, in frame from base 1. The V end gives up 4 bases and the J end 1 base, leaving 2 bases in the junction not matched to a gene. CDR1 and CDR2, looked up from the germline V gene (reference sequence), are GTSNPN and SVGIG.